This T cell receptor beta chain was identified during a study of CD8+ T cells in alopecia areata. Sequencing relied on a cDNA template that was reverse transcribed from extracted RNA. Sequencing was performed with immunoSEQ multiplex PCR; in TCRdb, only in-frame clones are kept and a portion is missing. The table records 150,000 to 200,000 clones, 60% of them present only once. Treatment reported: oral pan-JAK inhibitor, 5-10 mg twice daily. Germline CDR1 is SQVTM and CDR2 is ANQGSEA. The CDR3 extends over 14 amino acids. The V gene lost 1 base and the J gene lost 4 bases, with 13 bases spanning the gap.

The clonotype originates from a human donor with alopecia areata. The starting material was CD4+ T cells sorted from blood, obtained at week 24, from a patient treated with tofacitinib. The V and J genes are TRBV29-1 and TRBJ2-5, with D perhaps matching TRBD1 (5 bases). In DNA, the CDR3 is TGCAGCGTTGAAGCCCTCAGGGATAGAGAGACCCAGTACTTC. Translating it yields CSVEALRDRETQYF.